The clone carrying this TCR beta chain was found once. Its antigen is not identified. The assay was immunoSEQ multiplex PCR, and TCRdb's table has in-frame clones only and misses some. The sample shows a few hundred thousand clones, approximately 90% of them seen only once. This sample stems from a study of Ad26.COV2.S vaccination and SARS-CoV-2 variants. Study observations and caveats: Vaccine and placebo groups showed comparable non-spike TCR breadth.

The treatment was: some 20 received Ad26.COV2.S at low or high dose, single or two shots; roughly five received placebo; per-sample allocation not given. Day 63 after the first injection of vaccine or placebo was the sampling time. Boston hosted the donor, who was an adult aged 18-55 years. The germline gives CDR1 MNHEY, CDR2 SVGAGI. V was shortened by 6 bases and J by 3 bases, with 6 bases between the two germline ends. The CDR3 contains 12 residues. This receptor was identified in a person between 18 and 60 years old who received the Ad26.COV2.S COVID-19 vaccine or a placebo. V is TRBV6-5 and J is TRBJ1-5; perhaps TRBD1 as D (5 bases). Source: peripheral blood, taken in a trial of Ad26.COV2.S vaccine versus placebo. CDR3 bases: TGTGCCAGCAGGGGGCCCAATCAGCCCCAGCATTTT. Amino acid sequence: CASRGPNQPQHF.